This TCR beta chain was captured in a study of graft-versus-host responses after intestinal transplantation. The CDR3 loop spans 14 amino acids. The germline V gene has CDR1 SGHTA and CDR2 FQGNSA. V lost 5 bases and J lost 2, with 12 bases in between. The data were produced by immunoSEQ multiplex PCR, yet TCRdb's version contains in-frame clones alone and is incomplete. The sample carries about 130,000 clones, 80% to 95% recorded once. As regards this clone: What it binds is unknown.

The study, taken as a whole, reports: Some GvH clones appeared in ileal mucosa or blood before recipient bone marrow.

This sequence joins TRBV7-2 and TRBJ1-1; no reliable D call. This receptor was identified in a human donor who received an intestinal transplant. The source material was unstimulated CD4+ T cells sorted from spleen or lymph node cells, sampled before intestinal transplant. The CDR3: CASSPQSLNTEAFF. CDR3 sequence (DNA): TGTGCCAGCAGCCCCCAGTCTCTAAACACTGAAGCTTTCTTT.